These 6 T cell receptor beta chains were all obtained from the same sample, sequenced in a study of type 1 regulatory T cells. For these TCRs, the target antigens are not known. Each CDR3 protein gets one entry after TCRdb re-called the reads with MiXCR. The sample records some 21,000 distinct CDR3 sequences, 40% to 55% being singletons. The sequenced sample consisted of cultured T cells, either the whole culture or a sorted T cell fraction (not recorded which). The source is a human donor in good health.

This clonotype has just a few counts. V is TRBV4-1 and J is TRBJ2-5, with D perhaps TRBD1 or TRBD2 (5 bases each). V lost 5 bases and J 5 bases, leaving 12 bases between the germline ends. This CDR3 contains 13 residues. Per germline, CDR1 MGHRA and CDR2 YSYEKL. DNA of the CDR3: TGCGCCAGCAGCGTGGGGGTGGTGGAGACCCAGTACTTC. Translating it yields CASSVGVVETQYF.

The V gene is TRBV6-5, the J gene TRBJ1-3; perhaps TRBD1 as D (5 bases). From germline, CDR1 is MNHEY and CDR2 SVGAGI. The CDR3 is made up of 14 amino acids. The V end was cut by 6 bases, the J end by 7 bases, with 16 bases between. The CDR3 protein is CASRALGTGNTIYF. CDR3 nucleotides: TGTGCCAGCAGGGCCCTTGGGACGGGTAACACCATATATTTT.

The V gene is TRBV7-6, the J gene TRBJ2-6; the match to TRBD1 covers 11 bases. This CDR3 region has 16 residues. Per the germline V gene, CDR1 is SGHVS and CDR2 is FNYEAQ. With V trimmed by 4 bases and J by 5 bases, 4 bases remained unmatched. The CDR3 sequence: CASSSGTGGWANVLTF. The CDR3 DNA follows: TGTGCCAGCAGCTCCGGGACAGGGGGGTGGGCCAACGTCCTGACTTTC. The whole variable domain, remainder taken from reference TRBV7-6 and TRBJ2-6, is GAGVSQSPRYKVTKRGQDVALRCDPISGHVSLYWYRQALGQGPEFLTYFNYEAQQDKSGLPNDRFSAERPEGSISTLTIQRTEQRDSAMYRCASSSGTGGWANVLTFGAGSRLTVL.

Points on this clonotype: The junction does not match germline at one end; this may be a read error. This chain joins TRBV30 and TRBJ2-7; D is unclear. This CDR3 is built from 12 residues. Germline V gene sequence: CDR1 GTSNPN, CDR2 SVGIG (reference sequence). CDR3: CAWRLDGTSRHF. CDR3 coding DNA: TGTGCCTGGAGGCTGGACGGCACTTCGAGGCACTTC.

This clonotype was seen only a few times. This chain joins TRBV6-2 or TRBV6-3 and TRBJ1-5; D remains unclear. The CDR3 sequence is 17 residues long. Looked up from germline, CDR1 is MNHEY and CDR2 is SVGEGT. The germline V and J ends were trimmed by 6 bases and 0 bases, with 18 bases remaining between them. CDR3 sequence (DNA): TGTGCCAGCAGGACCGTCGGAGAACGATATAGCAATCAGCCCCAGCATTTT. It codes for CASRTVGERYSNQPQHF.

This clonotype is medium-sized (0.01 to 0.1%) by share. The rearrangement joins TRBV2 to TRBJ2-7; 9 nucleotides line up with TRBD1. The V gene end was trimmed by 5 bases and the J gene end by 3 bases; junction bases not matched to a gene: 5. Looked up from germline, CDR1 is SNHLY and CDR2 is FYNNEI. This CDR3 contains 14 residues. The CDR3 spells CASSTQGAGYEQYF. CDR3 DNA sequence: TGTGCCAGCAGTACACAGGGGGCCGGCTACGAGCAGTACTTC.